This T cell receptor beta chain is drawn from a study of blood T cell repertoires in COVID-19. Across the study: From the United States, Italy and Spain came samples of acute and convalescent COVID-19. PBMCs, B-cell-depleted T cells, or T cells provided the cDNA or gDNA that made up the material.

TCRdb's table, derived via immunoSEQ multiplex PCR, lists solely in-frame clones and lacks some. The table includes 330,000 or so clones, roughly 90% detected once. Sequencing input: peripheral blood. The receptor comes from a woman aged 55-69 years with COVID-19, enrolled during active disease.

This CDR3 is CASSQGLYSGAFF. For the CDR3, the DNA is TGTGCCAGCAGCCAAGGACTATATTCGGGGGCTTTCTTT. The chain employs TRBV7-2 and TRBJ1-1, with D hard to call. The CDR3 is made up of 13 amino acids. V was shortened by 5 bases and J by 11 bases, with 18 bases between the two germline ends. Per germline, CDR1 SGHTA and CDR2 FQGNSA.